This T cell receptor (beta chain) was sequenced for a study of blood T cell repertoires in COVID-19. Study-level information: PBMCs, B-cell-depleted T cells, or T cells were the source of the cDNA or gDNA that made up the material.

Self-reported history from a screening survey and questionnaire set each donor's cohort. Individuals in the exposed group had encountered a COVID-19 case within 2 weeks preceding study entry. Clones were sequenced by immunoSEQ multiplex PCR, and TCRdb holds only the in-frame ones, with some missing. The sample consists of around 330,000 clones, approximately 81% of them appearing once. The CDR3 runs to 13 residues. The germline V gene encodes CDR1 MNHEY and CDR2 SMNVEV (reference sequence). V was pared by 5 bases and J by 9 bases, with 16 bases between. The origin of this receptor is a woman under 40 who had been exposed to COVID-19. This rearrangement joins TRBV27 to TRBJ1-2, with D perhaps matching TRBD1 (5 bases). The material sequenced was PBMCs or T cells enriched from blood (not recorded which). CDR3 protein: CASSPDSGYSYTF. Here the CDR3 DNA reads TGTGCCAGCAGTCCAGACAGCGGGTACAGCTACACCTTC.